This T cell receptor (beta chain) was recovered during a study of CD8+ T cells in alopecia areata. Findings and caveats of the study: It was observed that many expanded lesional clones persisted in scalp and blood during tofacitinib. Tofacitinib significantly brought down scalp clonality and expanded CD8+ clones among top 100.

Extraction of RNA preceded its reverse transcription into cDNA, which served as the sequencing template. This table comes from immunoSEQ multiplex PCR, and its TCRdb copy is limited to in-frame clones, with some not included. Altogether around 60,000 clones are present, 46% being singletons, with the ten largest covering about a fifth. Treatment meaning: oral pan-JAK inhibitor, 5-10 mg twice daily. Collected material from alopecia areata patients comprised lesional scalp punch biopsies and peripheral blood. This clone was counted between two and nine times. Its antigen is undetermined. The clonotype originates from a human donor with alopecia areata. Here the sequenced sample was CD8+ T cells sorted from blood, taken between weeks 36 and 40, from a patient treated with tofacitinib.

The CDR3 loop reads CASSEAGLGGGYEQYF. The CDR3 DNA sequence: TGTGCCAGCAGTGAAGCCGGGCTAGGGGGAGGCTACGAGCAGTACTTC. This sequence joins TRBV6-1 and TRBJ2-7; D could derive from TRBD1 or TRBD2 (6 bases each). Trimming removed 0 bases at V and 3 bases at J, with 15 bases between. The CDR3 covers 16 residues. Germline V gives CDR1 MNHNS, CDR2 SASEGT.